This TCR beta chain came from a study of tumor and adjacent non-tumor tissue in lung cancer. Looking at the study overall: Approximately 4.2 million productive TCRbeta reads were obtained per sample on average.

Remarks on this clonotype: Its target is not known. A read error may be the cause here, since a much bigger clone is one base away. The CDR3 carries no conserved terminal phenylalanine or tryptophan, so it likely arises from a read error.

RNA was extracted from bulk tissue without any cell sorting. Between August and November 2014, newly diagnosed, chemotherapy-naive lung cancer patients underwent thoracic surgery in China. The library came from three nested PCR rounds adapted from ARM-PCR protocols. TCRdb re-called the multiplex PCR reads through MiXCR, storing one row per CDR3 protein. The repertoire has about 200,000 distinct CDR3 sequences, 70% to 75% of them found once; the top ten carry under 30%. Broader study findings: In normal lung, the top 100 clones were significantly more dominant than in tumor. Tumor tissue had significantly higher TCR diversity than normal lung.

Specimen: lung tumor tissue. The TCR originated in a man aged 55 to 70 with non-small cell lung cancer.

For the CDR3, the DNA is TGTGCCAGCAGCGGTGGCGAGGGGAATCAGCCCCAGCATTTG. Its protein is CASSGGEGNQPQHL. V is TRBV4-2 and J is TRBJ1-5; D may be TRBD1 (5 bases). Per germline, CDR1 LGHNA and CDR2 YNFKEQ. The V and J ends lost 5 bases and 4 bases respectively, with 12 bases between them. This CDR3 spans 14 amino acids.